This T cell receptor beta chain appears in the sequencing data of a study of blood T cells in healthy people across ages. Germline loops: CDR1 LGHDT, CDR2 YNNKEL (reference sequence). The CDR3 consists of 15 residues. Deletions cut 2 bases from V and 5 bases from J, with 15 bases between. Through a sample-barcoded 5' primer and a J-beta primer mix, a second PCR was run for roughly 7 to 12 cycles. TCRdb used MiXCR to reprocess the 5' RACE reads, holding one entry per CDR3 protein. The sample has about 1,600,000 distinct CDR3 sequences; about 43% are singletons. The TCR comes from a woman aged 18-35 years in good health. The sequenced material came from blood. The gene calls are TRBV3-1 and TRBJ1-2; possible D gene TRBD1, 6 bases. The CDR3 protein is CASSQPAGARYGYTF. As DNA, the CDR3 is TGTGCCAGCAGCCAACCGGCGGGGGCGAGGTATGGCTACACCTTC. Filled out from reference TRBV3-1 and TRBJ1-2, the complete variable domain reads DTAVSQTPKYLVTQMGNDKSIKCEQNLGHDTMYWYKQDSKKFLKIMFSYNNKELIINETVPNRFSPKSPDKAHLNLHINSLELGDSAVYFCASSQPAGARYGYTFGSGTRLTVV.